A single sample gave rise to the 19 T cell receptor beta chains below, sequenced in a study of CD8+ T cells in alopecia areata (dated by TCRdb to the late 2010s). The time point label corresponds to: less than five weeks on oral tofacitinib. This specimen's treatment or condition label, per the study, means: oral pan-JAK inhibitor, 5-10 mg twice daily. Library generation was performed with the immunoSEQ multiplex PCR assay. To provide template for TCR sequencing, every sample had RNA extracted and reverse transcribed into cDNA. The table was pulled from immuneACCESS by TCRdb, which kept in-frame rearrangements only. Such tables lose some clones; where checked, under half of the loss comes from unresolved V genes, and the rest has no known cause. Counted in this sample were more than 110,000 clones; approximately 85% of them appeared once. Of the sample, roughly 25% is held by the ten largest clones.

The material was CD8+ T cells sorted from blood, obtained at week 4, from a patient treated with tofacitinib. The receptors here all came from a human donor with alopecia areata.

About this clone: One end of the junction varies from germline; a read error may be responsible. The chain uses TRBV7-8 and TRBJ2-3; 11 nucleotides match TRBD2. The CDR3 runs 16 residues. Germline-derived CDR1 and CDR2 are SGHVS and FQNEAQ. The CDR3 spells CASSLGTSGGTDTQYF. As DNA, the CDR3 is TGTGCCAGCAGCTTAGGTACTAGCGGGGGCACAGATACACAGTATTTT.

The CDR3 spells CASSSGPSSVVTQYF. DNA of the CDR3: TGTGCCAGCAGCTCCGGGCCCTCTAGCGTGGTTACGCAGTATTTT. The V and J genes are TRBV7-9 and TRBJ2-3, with D perhaps TRBD2 (6 bases). Looked up from germline, CDR1 is SEHNR and CDR2 is FQNEAQ (reference sequence). CDR3 size: 15 residues. The V and J ends lost 4 bases and 8 bases respectively, with 19 bases between them.

This clone showed up just once. The chain joins TRBV30 to TRBJ1-1; tentatively, D is TRBD1 (6 bases). V was trimmed by 7 bases and J by 0 bases, leaving 15 bases between them. CDR1 and CDR2 (germline): GTSNPN, SVGIG (reference sequence). The CDR3 has 14 amino acids. CDR3 sequence (DNA): TGTGCCTTATTGACAGGACCCATGAACACTGAAGCTTTCTTT. This codes for CALLTGPMNTEAFF.

The V gene is TRBV13, the J gene TRBJ2-4, with 12 nucleotides matching TRBD1. The CDR3 covers 15 residues. Germline V lookup: CDR1 PRHDT, CDR2 FYEKMQ (reference sequence). V lost 5 bases, J lost 7 bases, and 6 bases stayed unmatched. Here the CDR3 DNA reads TGTGCCAGCAGCCCGGGACAGGGGGCAAAGAACATTCAGTACTTC. The encoded protein is CASSPGQGAKNIQYF.

This chain joins TRBV12-5 and TRBJ2-3; 9 nucleotides match TRBD2. The CDR3 sequence is 15 residues long. Germline CDR1 and CDR2: LGHNT and FRNRAP. The junction had 6 bases not matched to a gene; V was cut back by 2 bases and J by 6 bases. CDR3 coding DNA: TGTGCTAGTGGTTTGATGCGGGGGGGCCTGGATACGCAGTATTTT. Translating it yields CASGLMRGGLDTQYF.

This rearrangement joins TRBV6-5 to TRBJ1-2; 7 nucleotides agree with TRBD1. V lost 6 bases and J lost 3; bases outside the gene matches: 7. CDR1 and CDR2 (germline): MNHEY, SVGAGI. The CDR3 runs to 14 residues. For the CDR3, the DNA is TGTGCCAGCAGAGGCGGACAGGCCTACTATGGCTACACCTTC. Translating it yields CASRGGQAYYGYTF.

The chain is built from TRBV19 and TRBJ1-5; unclear D gene. Germline values: CDR1 LNHDA, CDR2 SQIVND (reference sequence). V was pared by 5 bases and J by 4 bases, with 12 bases between. The CDR3 length is 14 residues. The CDR3 DNA follows: TGTGCCAGTAGTGACGAGGAGTTAAATCAGCCCCAGCATTTT. Translated: CASSDEELNQPQHF.

V usage is TRBV25-1 and J usage is TRBJ1-1; D gene ambiguous. Deletions cut 5 bases from V and 6 bases from J, with 16 bases between. Germline CDR1 reads MGHDK; CDR2 reads SYGVNS. CDR3 size: 14 residues. The CDR3 is CASSPTQDGAEAFF. CDR3 nucleotides: TGTGCCAGCAGTCCTACCCAGGATGGGGCTGAAGCTTTCTTT.

This rearrangement joins TRBV7-8 to TRBJ1-1; no clear D gene. Germline V lookup: CDR1 SGHVS, CDR2 FQNEAQ. V gave up 5 bases and J gave up 5 bases, with 21 bases separating them. The CDR3 has 16 amino acids. CDR3 DNA: TGTGCCAGCAGCCTATTCTCAAGGTCGGGGTTGACTGAAGCTTTCTTT. Encoded protein: CASSLFSRSGLTEAFF. Looking up the rest from reference TRBV7-8 and TRBJ1-1 gives the full variable domain: GAGVSQSPRYKVAKRGQDVALRCDPISGHVSLFWYQQALGQGPEFLTYFQNEAQLDKSGLPSDRFFAERPEGSVSTLKIQRTQQEDSAVYLCASSLFSRSGLTEAFFGQGTRLTVV.

J is TRBJ2-5 and V is TRBV29-1; tentative D call: TRBD1 (5 bases). In germline, CDR1 is SQVTM, CDR2 ANQGSEA. V lost 0 bases to trimming and J lost 5 bases, with 13 bases between them. This CDR3 spans 14 amino acids. CDR3 DNA: TGCAGCGTTGAAGACGGCCCAGGGCCCGAGACCCAGTACTTC. This encodes CSVEDGPGPETQYF.

The genes are TRBV6-5 and TRBJ2-7; a weak D match, TRBD2 (7 bases). This CDR3 is built from 14 residues. Trimming removed 4 bases from V and 6 bases from J, with 16 bases in between. Germline CDR1 reads MNHEY; CDR2 reads SVGAGI. DNA for the CDR3: TGTGCCAGCAGTTTTCTAGGGGGGGAGACCGAGCAGTACTTC. It codes for CASSFLGGETEQYF.

DNA for the CDR3: TGTGCCATCAGTGACCTGATCCCACAGAATGAGCAGTTCTTC. Protein: CAISDLIPQNEQFF. The gene calls are TRBV10-3 and TRBJ2-1; D remains ambiguous. V was clipped by 3 bases and J by 7 bases, with 13 bases between them. This CDR3 region has 14 residues. Germline V lookup: CDR1 ENHRY, CDR2 SYGVKD.

This clone appeared once. The rearrangement joins TRBV28 to TRBJ2-5, with TRBD2 as a possible D gene (7 bases). This CDR3 comprises 18 residues. CDR1 is MDHEN and CDR2 is SYDVKM in the germline V gene. Trimming pared 2 bases from V and 7 bases from J, leaving 26 bases between. CDR3 sequence (DNA): TGTGCCAGCAGTTTAAGGGGACTCGGGGGGCCGTTGATTAGGACCCAGTACTTC. Amino acids: CASSLRGLGGPLIRTQYF.

The V gene is TRBV28, the J gene TRBJ1-1, with D unresolved. This CDR3 comprises 12 residues. CDR1 is MDHEN, CDR2 SYDVKM, per germline. V was shortened by 5 bases and J by 2 bases, with 6 bases between the two germline ends. DNA for the CDR3: TGTGCCAGCAGTGCAAGAAACACTGAAGCTTTCTTT. Protein: CASSARNTEAFF.

This clone was seen only once. This chain joins TRBV19 and TRBJ2-5; D may match TRBD1 or TRBD2 (6 bases each). The germline V gene has CDR1 LNHDA and CDR2 SQIVND (reference sequence). The CDR3 spans 14 residues. Trimming removed 1 base from V and 5 bases from J, with 11 bases in between. DNA of the CDR3: TGTGCCAGTAGTATAGCGGAGGGGGGCGAGACCCAGTACTTC. Amino acid sequence: CASSIAEGGETQYF.

The J gene is TRBJ1-2, the V gene TRBV27; TRBD1 is a possible D gene (5 bases). Trimming took 6 bases from V and 8 from J, leaving 16 bases between them. The CDR3 has 13 amino acids. The germline CDR1 and CDR2 sequences are MNHEY and SMNVEV (reference sequence). The CDR3 reads CASSQRGSDGYTF. The CDR3 nucleotides read TGTGCCAGCAGCCAAAGGGGATCGGACGGCTACACCTTC.

This clone came up once. The rearrangement links TRBV6-6 to TRBJ2-1; TRBD2 agrees at 10 bases. Unmatched junction bases numbered 7, after V lost 5 bases and J lost 6 bases. Germline CDR1 and CDR2: MNHNY and SVGAGI (reference sequence). This CDR3 region has 15 residues. The CDR3 DNA follows: TGTGCCAGCAGTGCCTATAGCGGGGGGCGCAATGAGCAGTTCTTC. Translation gives CASSAYSGGRNEQFF.

The rearrangement uses TRBV4-1 and TRBJ2-7; 8 bases fit TRBD2. V was clipped by 0 bases and J by 2 bases; unmatched bases: 0. Germline CDR1 reads MGHRA; CDR2 reads YSYEKL. This CDR3 spans 14 amino acids. CDR3: CASSQDSGAYEQYF. In DNA, the CDR3 is TGCGCCAGCAGCCAAGATAGCGGGGCCTACGAGCAGTACTTC.

This clone was seen a handful of times. The chain uses TRBV4-3 and TRBJ2-7, with 8 nucleotides matching TRBD1. Germline assignment: CDR1 LGHNA and CDR2 YSLEER. The CDR3 is made up of 15 amino acids. The V gene end was trimmed by 1 base and the J gene end by 4 bases; junction bases not matched to a gene: 6. CDR3 bases: TGCGCCAGCAGCCAAGGGACAGGGCGCAGATACGAGCAGTACTTC. Translating it yields CASSQGTGRRYEQYF.